Each of the 21 T cell receptor beta chains below was sequenced from the same sample in a study of T cells after yellow fever vaccination. TCRdb re-derived calls from the 5' RACE reads in MiXCR, one entry per CDR3 protein. The repertoire has some 600,000 distinct CDR3 sequences, less than 20% of them found once; the top ten carry 15% to 20%. Material: PBMCs, obtained 4 to 5 days after the first yellow fever vaccination. The origin of the receptors is a man younger than 30 who received the YFV17D yellow fever vaccine.

This clonotype has a count of ten or more. The rearrangement links TRBV7-8 to TRBJ1-5; D gene uncertain. The V end was cut by 3 bases, the J end by 4 bases, with 13 bases between. This CDR3 is 15 amino acids long. CDR1 is SGHVS, CDR2 FQNEAQ, per germline. The CDR3 sequence: CASSLEPGRNQPQHF. CDR3 nucleotides: TGTGCCAGCAGCTTGGAACCGGGTCGGAATCAGCCCCAGCATTTT.

This chain uses TRBV5-1 with TRBJ1-1, with D tentatively TRBD1 (5 bases). This CDR3 region has 14 residues. The V end was cut by 7 bases, the J end by 4 bases, with 17 bases between. Germline V gene lookup returns CDR1 SGHRS and CDR2 YFSETQ. CDR3 DNA sequence: TGCGCCAGCTCCAACCTTGTGGGGGGCACTGAAGCTTTCTTT. Residues: CASSNLVGGTEAFF.

The chain uses TRBV30 and TRBJ1-4; D remains unclear. CDR3 length: 13 residues. Germline CDR1 is GTSNPN and CDR2 is SVGIG (reference sequence). Trimming removed 1 base from V and 10 bases from J, with 13 bases in between. The chain's CDR3 is CAWSGSEPGKLFF. In DNA form, the CDR3 reads TGTGCCTGGAGTGGGAGTGAGCCTGGAAAACTGTTTTTT.

V and J are TRBV7-8 and TRBJ1-4; 10 positions match TRBD1. CDR1 and CDR2 (germline): SGHVS, FQNEAQ. V shed 1 base and J 8 bases; nucleotides not matched to a gene: 7. This CDR3 has 16 residues. The CDR3 region has the DNA TGTGCCAGCAGCTTAGGGGGACAGGGGCGAAACGAAAAACTGTTTTTT. Encoded protein: CASSLGGQGRNEKLFF. Using reference TRBV7-8 and TRBJ1-4 for the parts outside the CDR3, the full variable domain is GAGVSQSPRYKVAKRGQDVALRCDPISGHVSLFWYQQALGQGPEFLTYFQNEAQLDKSGLPSDRFFAERPEGSVSTLKIQRTQQEDSAVYLCASSLGGQGRNEKLFFGSGTQLSVL.

This clonotype was seen a handful of times. The V and J genes are TRBV28 and TRBJ1-6; D is uncertain. Looked up from germline, CDR1 is MDHEN and CDR2 is SYDVKM. With 3 bases removed from V and 5 bases from J, the gap between germline ends came to 8 bases. This CDR3 region has 14 residues. In DNA, the CDR3 is TGTGCCAGCAGTTTGCCAGAGGATAATTCACCCCTCCACTTT. It translates to CASSLPEDNSPLHF.

This clonotype was recorded a few times. The gene calls are TRBV11-1 and TRBJ2-2, with 12 bases identical to TRBD2. Germline V gene lookup returns CDR1 SGHAT and CDR2 FQDESV (reference sequence). V shed 5 bases, J shed 3 bases, and the junction held 13 bases outside the gene matches. The CDR3 is 19 amino acids. CDR3 residues: CASSVETSGGLSDTGELFF. The CDR3 DNA follows: TGTGCCAGCAGCGTAGAGACTAGCGGGGGTTTAAGTGACACCGGGGAGCTGTTTTTT. Full variable domain (missing parts from reference TRBV11-1 and TRBJ2-2): EAEVAQSPRYKITEKSQAVAFWCDPISGHATLYWYRQILGQGPELLVQFQDESVVDDSQLPKDRFSAERLKGVDSTLKIQPAELGDSAMYLCASSVETSGGLSDTGELFFGEGSRLTVL.

The gene calls are TRBV6-2 or TRBV6-3 and TRBJ2-3, with 14 bases lining up with TRBD2. From germline, CDR1 is MNHEY and CDR2 SVGEGT. The trim removed 6 bases at V and 4 bases at J, leaving 12 bases unmatched. This CDR3 region has 18 residues. Here the CDR3 reads CASRQALTSGGAPDTQYF. The CDR3 nucleotides are TGTGCCAGCAGGCAGGCCCTGACTAGCGGGGGGGCCCCAGATACGCAGTATTTT.

This clonotype has a handful of counts. The rearrangement links TRBV6-1 to TRBJ2-7, with a weak D call TRBD1 (5 bases). This CDR3 comprises 15 residues. Between the trimmed V and J ends, which lost 6 bases and 1 base, there was a span of 16 bases. The germline V gene encodes CDR1 MNHNS and CDR2 SASEGT. This CDR3 is CASRARDRESYEQYF. The CDR3 DNA is TGTGCCAGCAGAGCCAGGGATCGAGAATCCTACGAGCAGTACTTC.

This clonotype has ten or more counts. The rearrangement joins TRBV12-3 or TRBV12-4 to TRBJ2-7; 10 bases match TRBD1. The CDR3 has 15 amino acids. J lost 6 bases, V lost 7 bases, and 12 bases had no gene match. As DNA, the CDR3 is TGTGCCAGCATTGACAATCGGGACAGGGGTAGCGAGCAGTACTTC. It specifies CASIDNRDRGSEQYF.

This clonotype came up many times. J is TRBJ2-2 and V is TRBV18, with a possible D match to TRBD1 (5 bases). The CDR3 spans 16 residues. Germline CDR1 is KGHSH and CDR2 is LQKENI. V lost 1 base and J 1 base, leaving 10 bases between the germline ends. CDR3 sequence reads: CASSPRSQGNTGELFF. In DNA form, the CDR3 reads TGTGCCAGCTCACCACGTAGCCAGGGGAACACCGGGGAGCTGTTTTTT.

The gene calls are TRBV10-3 and TRBJ2-1; D not certain. CDR1 and CDR2 (germline): ENHRY, SYGVKD. CDR3 length equals 12 residues. V was cut by 3 bases and J by 9 bases, with 9 bases left in between. This chain's CDR3 is CAISEWTREQFF. CDR3 DNA sequence: TGTGCCATCAGTGAATGGACCCGTGAGCAGTTCTTC.

This clonotype turned up a few times. V and J are TRBV5-1 and TRBJ2-5; D remains ambiguous. This CDR3 is built from 14 residues. The V gene's germline CDR1 is SGHRS and CDR2 YFSETQ. With 0 bases removed from V and 3 bases from J, the gap between germline ends came to 9 bases. The CDR3 reads CASSLVWPKETQYF. The DNA of the CDR3 is TGCGCCAGCAGCTTGGTCTGGCCGAAAGAGACCCAGTACTTC.

The chain employs TRBV5-1 and TRBJ1-6; perhaps TRBD1 as D (6 bases). V was clipped by 4 bases and J by 8 bases, with 19 bases between them. The CDR3 is made up of 16 amino acids. CDR1 and CDR2 (germline): SGHRS, YFSETQ. The CDR3 loop reads CASSPETGTIYSPLHF. In nucleotides, the CDR3 is TGCGCCAGCAGCCCGGAGACAGGAACGATATATTCACCCCTCCACTTT.

The chain is built from TRBV20-1 and TRBJ1-6; 7 bases agree with TRBD1. This CDR3 comprises 13 residues. Germline lookup yields CDR1 DFQATT and CDR2 SNEGSKA (reference sequence). Germline trimming cut 5 bases from V and 8 bases from J; bases unmatched to any gene: 6. CDR3 sequence: CSALQGQDSPLHF. Written as DNA, the CDR3 is TGCAGTGCTCTACAGGGGCAGGATTCACCCCTCCACTTT.

This clonotype came up many times. The chain combines TRBV5-5 with TRBJ2-5, with 7 nucleotides matching TRBD2. V dropped 4 bases and J dropped 0; count of bases not matched to a gene: 15. Germline V gene sequence: CDR1 SGHKS, CDR2 YYEKEE (reference sequence). There are 18 residues in the CDR3. CDR3 coding DNA: TGTGCCAGCAGCCTCCGAGGGATGGTGGGAGGGTACCAAGAGACCCAGTACTTC. It codes for CASSLRGMVGGYQETQYF. Using reference TRBV5-5 and TRBJ2-5 for the parts outside the CDR3, the full variable domain is DAGVTQSPTHLIKTRGQQVTLRCSPISGHKSVSWYQQVLGQGPQFIFQYYEKEERGRGNFPDRFSARQFPNYSSELNVNALLLGDSALYLCASSLRGMVGGYQETQYFGPGTRLLVL.

This clonotype was counted ten times or more. The chain uses TRBV7-2 and TRBJ2-5, with TRBD2 matching over 7 bases. The germline V gene encodes CDR1 SGHTA and CDR2 FQGNSA. The ends lost 1 base at V and 1 base at J; junction bases unmatched: 9. The CDR3 has 17 amino acids. The CDR3: CASSLGAKRGVQETQYF. CDR3 nucleotides: TGTGCCAGCAGCTTAGGGGCCAAGCGGGGAGTCCAAGAGACCCAGTACTTC.

This chain connects TRBV5-4 to TRBJ2-7, with D perhaps TRBD1 or TRBD2 (7 bases each). This CDR3 is 16 amino acids long. V gave up 0 bases and J gave up 3 bases, with 16 bases separating them. Per the germline V gene, CDR1 is SGHNT and CDR2 is YYREEE (reference sequence). DNA for the CDR3: TGTGCCAGCAGCTTGGAAACAGGGGAGGGGTGCTACGAGCAGTACGTC. This codes for CASSLETGEGCYEQYV.

This clonotype was seen at least ten times. This sequence joins TRBV29-1 and TRBJ2-5, with D uncertain. V lost 3 bases, J lost 5 bases, and 13 bases lay in between. The CDR3 has 13 amino acids. CDR1 and CDR2 from the germline V gene are SQVTM and ANQGSEA. CDR3 DNA sequence: TGCAGCGTTGAGTTCGGTAAACGGGAGACCCAGTACTTC. Translating gives CSVEFGKRETQYF.

The chain links TRBV5-1 to TRBJ2-1; D call uncertain. Between the trimmed V and J ends, which lost 1 base and 0 bases, there was a span of 5 bases. Germline V gives CDR1 SGHRS, CDR2 YFSETQ. This CDR3 contains 14 residues. The CDR3 DNA follows: TGCGCCAGCAGCTTGTGGGACTCCTACAATGAGCAGTTCTTC. Residues: CASSLWDSYNEQFF.

This clonotype was seen a few times. For the CDR3, the DNA is TGTGCCAGCAGCACCTACCGGGACAGGGTCTATGGCTACACCTTC. It translates to CASSTYRDRVYGYTF. The chain carries TRBV7-2 and TRBJ1-2; 9 bases agree with TRBD1. The J segment lost 4 bases and the V segment lost 5 bases, leaving 8 bases of the junction unmatched. Germline V lookup: CDR1 SGHTA, CDR2 FQGNSA. The CDR3 consists of 15 residues.

The V call is TRBV18, the J call TRBJ2-7; possibly TRBD1 or TRBD2 for D (5 bases each). The CDR3 length is 17 residues. V was pared by 2 bases and J by 1 base, with 18 bases between. The V gene's germline CDR1 is KGHSH and CDR2 LQKENI. The CDR3 DNA reads TGTGCCAGCTCACCAGACCCCTTGGGGACGAGGTCCTACGAGCAGTACGTC. Protein: CASSPDPLGTRSYEQYV.